This T cell receptor (beta chain) is drawn from a study of CD8 T cells in ankylosing spondylitis. General study results and limits: Reportedly, matched ankylosing spondylitis synovial fluid was significantly enriched for disease-linked clones.

Construction of TCR beta libraries was performed using quantitative 5'-RACE with molecular barcodes. TCRdb itself ran the 5' RACE reads through MiXCR, one entry per CDR3 protein. The sample lists a few hundred thousand distinct CDR3 sequences, about a fifth occurring once. This CDR3 is 13 amino acids long. V lost 10 bases and J lost 7; bases outside the gene matches: 10. This clonotype appeared many times. Its antigen is currently unknown. The receptor was isolated from a female donor with ankylosing spondylitis or in good health (not recorded which). The sequencing input was blood, either unsorted or a sorted T cell fraction (not recorded which). This chain links TRBV12-3 or TRBV12-4 with TRBJ2-1; 7 nucleotides align to TRBD1. This CDR3 reads CATRQGVDNEQFF. The CDR3 DNA follows: TGTGCCACAAGGCAGGGGGTGGATAATGAGCAGTTCTTC.